Presented here are 23 T cell receptor beta chains from one specimen sequenced in a study of human T cells and chemical hapten exposure. Time point noted: patch test 1, 2 weeks after DPC sensitization. The sample's treatment: therapeutic diphenylcyclopropenone sensitization with weekly scalp DPC. MiXCR, run by TCRdb on the RACE reads, gives a single entry per CDR3 protein. The data hold over 95,000 distinct CDR3 sequences, with 9.5% to 15% observed a single time. This sample comprised whole blood, obtained in connection with sensitization to the hapten diphenylcyclopropenone (DPC). Source of these receptors: a woman in her thirties or forties with alopecia areata. Some clones in this sample may be carry-over from other donors' samples.

In its sample, this clonotype was seen many times. The chain combines TRBV18 with TRBJ1-1; the D is unclear. This CDR3 has 15 residues. The ends were cut back, 0 bases at V and 2 bases at J, with 10 bases in the middle. Germline CDR1 and CDR2: KGHSH and LQKENI. The CDR3 nucleotides are TGTGCCAGCTCACCACCGGCCGGAATAAACACTGAAGCTTTCTTT. Its translation is CASSPPAGINTEAFF.

The V and J genes are TRBV21-1 and TRBJ2-5; no check of the table's D call, TRBD2, against the DNA was made. TRBV21-1 is given as a pseudogene. The CDR3 spans 18 residues. In DNA form, the CDR3 reads TGTGCCAGCAGCAGATCACTCATGACTAGCGGGAGGGTGGAGACCCAGTACTTC. Translated: CASSRSLMTSGRVETQYF.

The genes are TRBV5-1 and TRBJ2-2; tentatively, D is TRBD2 (5 bases). Germline CDR1 is SGHRS and CDR2 is YFSETQ. V gave up 4 bases and J gave up 4 bases, with 11 bases separating them. The CDR3 is 14 residues long. CDR3 residues: CASSVSGTTGELFF. The CDR3 DNA is TGCGCCAGCAGCGTCAGCGGAACCACCGGGGAGCTGTTTTTT.

Comments on this clonotype: A read error may account for a junction end that differs from germline. The gene calls are TRBV28 and TRBJ2-3, with 7 bases lining up with TRBD1. The length of the CDR3 is 12 residues. The germline CDR1 and CDR2 sequences are MDHEN and SYDVKM. The CDR3 loop is CASSLTAGGRDF. The CDR3 DNA follows: TGTGCCAGCAGTTTAACAGCAGGGGGAAGAGATTTT.

This clonotype was detected a few times. The chain links TRBV2 to TRBJ2-7; 7 bases fit TRBD1. The CDR3 has 15 amino acids. CDR1 is SNHLY and CDR2 is FYNNEI in the germline V gene. Trimming removed 6 bases from V and 3 bases from J; junction bases left unmatched: 11. Here the CDR3 DNA reads TGTGCCAGCAGCGACGACAGGGTATCGCTCTACGAGCAGTACTTC. Amino acid sequence: CASSDDRVSLYEQYF.

This clonotype was seen a handful of times. At one of its ends the junction is not consistent with the germline gene, which may arise from a read error. V usage is TRBV11-2 and J usage is TRBJ2-2; possible D gene TRBD2, 6 bases. CDR3 length: 16 amino acids. Germline-derived CDR1 and CDR2 are SGHAT and FQNNGV. In nucleotides, the CDR3 is TGTGCCAGCAGCTACGGGGCAGGGAGGAACGCCGGGGAGCTGTTTTTT. This codes for CASSYGAGRNAGELFF.

The CDR3 reads CATSEPGLRTATDTQYF. For the CDR3, the DNA is TGTGCCACCAGTGAACCGGGACTGAGAACCGCCACAGATACGCAGTATTTT. This chain joins TRBV24-1 and TRBJ2-3; a possible D gene is TRBD2 (6 bases). V was shortened by 4 bases and J by 2 bases, with 18 bases between the two germline ends. Germline V gene lookup returns CDR1 KGHDR and CDR2 SFDVKD. This CDR3 has 17 residues.

This clonotype was observed a few times. The chain employs TRBV7-6 and TRBJ2-3, with TRBD1 identical over 11 bases. The junction had 6 bases not matched to a gene; V was cut back by 5 bases and J by 5 bases. CDR3 length: 15 amino acids. CDR1 SGHVS and CDR2 FNYEAQ come from the germline V gene. Here the CDR3 reads CASSPRTGGKDTQYF. Written as DNA, the CDR3 is TGTGCCAGCAGCCCCCGGACAGGGGGCAAAGATACGCAGTATTTT.

In its sample, this clonotype was seen a few times. V is TRBV10-3 and J is TRBJ2-2; 16 bases are a match to TRBD2. CDR1 ENHRY and CDR2 SYGVKD come from the germline V gene. The CDR3 loop spans 20 amino acids. The J segment lost 2 bases and the V segment lost 10 bases, leaving 16 bases of the junction unmatched. The CDR3 DNA is TGTGCCACCCACCAGTCGGGACTAGCGGGAGGGATTATTAACACCGGGGAGCTGTTTTTT. Translation gives CATHQSGLAGGIINTGELFF.

This chain connects TRBV4-1 to TRBJ2-1; 12 nucleotides align to TRBD2. The CDR3 contains 16 residues. V shed 10 bases and J 5 bases; nucleotides not matched to a gene: 12. The germline CDR1 and CDR2 sequences are MGHRA and YSYEKL. The CDR3 nucleotides are TGCGCCACCCCACTAGCGGGAGGTCCATATAACAATGAGCAGTTCTTC. Its protein product is CATPLAGGPYNNEQFF.

This chain joins TRBV6-4 and TRBJ2-1; 8 bases match TRBD2. Losses at the gene ends were 3 bases for V and 4 bases for J; bases not matched to a gene: 5. Germline V gene sequence: CDR1 MRHNA, CDR2 SNTAGT. CDR3 length equals 15 residues. The CDR3 here is CASSEREGQYNEQFF. The CDR3 DNA reads as TGTGCCAGCAGTGAACGGGAGGGCCAATACAATGAGCAGTTCTTC.

In this sample, this clonotype turned up a few times. J is TRBJ2-1 and V is TRBV28; a weak D match, TRBD2 (7 bases). V was clipped by 5 bases and J by 7 bases, with 18 bases between them. This CDR3 is 15 amino acids long. Germline assignment: CDR1 MDHEN and CDR2 SYDVKM. This chain's CDR3 is CASSPLGGGANEQFF. The DNA of the CDR3 is TGTGCCAGCAGTCCACTGGGAGGGGGAGCGAATGAGCAGTTCTTC.

The sample holds many counts of this clonotype. The V gene is TRBV24-1, the J gene TRBJ2-1, with D perhaps matching TRBD1 (6 bases). Trimming shortened V by 12 bases and J by 10 bases, and 18 bases separated the two germline ends. Per the germline V gene, CDR1 is KGHDR and CDR2 is SFDVKD. This CDR3 has 12 amino acids. The CDR3 here is CAFIIRGAEQFF. The CDR3 nucleotides are TGTGCCTTCATAATCAGGGGTGCAGAGCAGTTCTTC.

This clonotype was picked up many times. The rearrangement uses TRBV7-9 and TRBJ2-3, with TRBD2 identical over 8 bases. The CDR3 consists of 18 residues. CDR1 and CDR2 from the germline V gene are SEHNR and FQNEAQ (reference sequence). The ends lost 6 bases at V and 1 base at J; junction bases unmatched: 15. As DNA, the CDR3 is TGTGCCAGCAGTCGAAGGAAAGGAGCGGGAGTCGGCACAGATACGCAGTATTTT. Amino acid sequence: CASSRRKGAGVGTDTQYF.

This clonotype was seen a single time. CDR3 coding DNA: TGTGCCAGCAGTTTTGCGGGACAAACCAAAAACATTCAGTACTTC. This encodes CASSFAGQTKNIQYF. This chain joins TRBV28 and TRBJ2-4; the D call may be TRBD1 or TRBD2 (6 bases each). This CDR3 has 15 amino acids. The V and J ends lost 3 bases and 2 bases respectively, with 11 bases between them. Germline CDR1 MDHEN, CDR2 SYDVKM. The full variable domain, with the rest looked up from reference TRBV28 and TRBJ2-4, is DVKVTQSSRYLVKRTGEKVFLECVQDMDHENMFWYRQDPGLGLRLIYFSYDVKMKEKGDIPEGYSVSREKKERFSLILESASTNQTSMYLCASSFAGQTKNIQYFGAGTRLSVL.

This clonotype was detected a few times. The chain carries TRBV18 and TRBJ1-2, with a weak D call TRBD1 (5 bases). Germline CDR1 is KGHSH and CDR2 is LQKENI. V was pared by 1 base and J by 4 bases, with 13 bases between. This CDR3 contains 15 residues. In DNA, the CDR3 is TGTGCCAGCTCACCACAGGTTGGACAAGTCTATGGCTACACCTTC. It translates to CASSPQVGQVYGYTF.

This clonotype was counted a few times. V usage is TRBV12-3 or TRBV12-4 and J usage is TRBJ2-7; D call uncertain. This CDR3 has 14 amino acids. V was shortened by 3 bases and J by 0 bases, with 9 bases between the two germline ends. CDR3 sequence (DNA): TGTGCCAGCAGTTTTGGTGGACCCTCCTACGAGCAGTACTTC. Protein: CASSFGGPSYEQYF.

This clonotype has only a few counts. The chain uses TRBV29-1 and TRBJ2-7; no definite D call. V was cut by 8 bases and J by 6 bases, with 8 bases left in between. The CDR3 consists of 9 residues. Germline-derived CDR1 and CDR2 are SQVTM and ANQGSEA. The CDR3 here is CSPRSEQYF. Here the CDR3 DNA reads TGCAGCCCCCGTAGCGAGCAGTACTTC.

This clonotype was seen many times. CDR3 bases: TGTGCCAGCAGCCCAACGGGGGCGGCGAATCAGCCCCAGCATTTT. Translating it yields CASSPTGAANQPQHF. The V and J genes are TRBV7-3 and TRBJ1-5, with D tentatively TRBD1 (6 bases). CDR1 is SGHTA and CDR2 is FQGTGA in the germline V gene. The CDR3 is 15 residues long. The V and J ends lost 5 bases and 4 bases respectively, with 15 bases between them. Using reference TRBV7-3 and TRBJ1-5 for the parts outside the CDR3, the full variable domain is GAGVSQTPSNKVTEKGKYVELRCDPISGHTALYWYRQSLGQGPEFLIYFQGTGAADDSGLPNDRFFAVRPEGSVSTLKIQRTERGDSAVYLCASSPTGAANQPQHFGDGTRLSIL.

This clonotype was counted only a few times. V gene TRBV7-9 combines with J gene TRBJ2-7; D may be TRBD1 (6 bases). V was shortened by 5 bases and J by 5 bases, with 10 bases between the two germline ends. The CDR3 length is 12 residues. Germline V gene lookup returns CDR1 SEHNR and CDR2 FQNEAQ (reference sequence). The DNA of the CDR3 is TGTGCCAGCAGCGGACAGCCCAACGAGCAGTACTTC. It encodes CASSGQPNEQYF.

This clonotype came up a few times. The J gene is TRBJ1-6, the V gene TRBV28, with D possibly matching TRBD1 (5 bases). V lost 6 bases and J 7 bases, leaving 10 bases between the germline ends. The CDR3 has 13 residues. The germline V gene encodes CDR1 MDHEN and CDR2 SYDVKM. The CDR3 loop reads CASRGRPNSPLHF. The DNA for the CDR3 is TGTGCCAGCAGGGGACGGCCCAATTCACCCCTCCACTTT.

V gene TRBV18 combines with J gene TRBJ2-7; TRBD1 agrees at 9 bases. J lost 2 bases, V lost 3 bases, and 5 bases had no gene match. The CDR3 is made up of 15 amino acids. Germline V gene sequence: CDR1 KGHSH, CDR2 LQKENI. For the CDR3, the DNA is TGTGCCAGCTCACCCCCCGGGACAGGGACCTACGAGCAGTACTTC. This sequence encodes CASSPPGTGTYEQYF.

In this sample, this clonotype turned up a few times. The chain recombines TRBV9 with TRBJ1-1; no clear D. V was shortened by 4 bases and J by 11 bases, with 18 bases between the two germline ends. CDR3 length: 13 residues. The germline gives CDR1 SGDLS, CDR2 YYNGEE. The CDR3 bases are TGTGCCAGCAGCTCGATGGACGAGTTAGGGGCTTTCTTT. Residues: CASSSMDELGAFF. The variable domain in full, with the rest retrieved from reference TRBV9 and TRBJ1-1, is DSGVTQTPKHLITATGQRVTLRCSPRSGDLSVYWYQQSLDQGLQFLIQYYNGEERAKGNILERFSAQQFPDLHSELNLSSLELGDSALYFCASSSMDELGAFFGQGTRLTVV.